The present T cell receptor (beta chain) was sequenced within a study of blood T cell repertoires in COVID-19. Background on the study: The United States, Italy and Spain provided the acute and convalescent COVID-19 samples. PBMCs, B-cell-depleted T cells, or T cells provided the cDNA or gDNA that made up the material.

Between the trimmed V and J ends, which lost 0 bases and 11 bases, there was a span of 14 bases. CDR1 SEHNR and CDR2 FQNEAQ come from the germline V gene (reference sequence). This CDR3 is built from 14 residues. Original handling: Estimation of nucleated cell counts was performed using reference gene primer amplification. Using immunoSEQ multiplex PCR, the repertoire was profiled, and TCRdb retains in-frame clones only, with some absent. V and J calls plus clone size are reproduced from that table; the DNA served to infer D and trimming. The sample yields about 78,000 clones, around 74% seen once. This TCR derives from a human donor in a cohort sampled during active COVID-19. Sequenced input: peripheral blood. This chain uses TRBV7-9 with TRBJ2-1; D is perhaps TRBD2 (5 bases). CDR3 region: CASSLAGNGEKQFF. CDR3 nucleotides: TGTGCCAGCAGCTTAGCGGGCAACGGGGAGAAGCAGTTCTTC. Together with reference TRBV7-9 and TRBJ2-1, the CDR3 gives the full variable domain: DTGVSQNPRHKITKRGQNVTFRCDPISEHNRLYWYRQTLGQGPEFLTYFQNEAQLEKSRLLSDRFSAERPKGSFSTLEIQRTEQGDSAMYLCASSLAGNGEKQFFGPGTRLTVL.